What follows are 24 T cell receptor beta chains derived from one specimen sequenced in a study of CD4 T cells in relation to SARS-CoV-2 and coronaviruses (dated by TCRdb to the early 2020s). Preparation of the library involved the immunoSEQ multiplex PCR assay. As stored in TCRdb, this immuneACCESS dataset retains in-frame rearrangements with V and J assigned. A fraction of the clones does not appear; measured against another copy, unresolved V genes explain less than half of the discrepancy, and the remainder lacks a known reason. The sample table lists about 26,000 clones, under 80% of them with a count of one. The top ten hold 8% to 13% of the sample. CD4+ T cells from unexposed donors were collected before the COVID-19 pandemic (2011-2018). Following 10 days of culture, the EasySep CD4+ T cell isolation kit was used to isolate CD4+ T cells. Antigens for these TCRs are unknown. The source material was CD4+ T cells from PBMCs, cultured in vitro. These receptors were obtained from a human donor in good health.

This clone was seen once. V gene TRBV11-3 combines with J gene TRBJ1-1; D unresolved. Looked up from germline, CDR1 is SGHNT and CDR2 is YENEEA. CDR3 length: 12 residues. The germline V and J ends were trimmed by 6 bases and 4 bases, with 9 bases remaining between them. Here the CDR3 DNA reads TGTGCCAGCAGTGGTTTGAGCACTGAAGCTTTCTTT. It specifies CASSGLSTEAFF.

This clone has more than one count but fewer than ten. V and J are TRBV13 and TRBJ1-1; D remains ambiguous. Germline lookup yields CDR1 PRHDT and CDR2 FYEKMQ (reference sequence). Trimming cost V 5 bases and J 0 bases, with 4 bases left between them. The CDR3 runs 12 residues. This CDR3 reads CASSGVNTEAFF. The CDR3 nucleotides read TGTGCCAGCAGCGGTGTGAACACTGAAGCTTTCTTT.

The gene calls are TRBV11-2 and TRBJ1-4; D perhaps matches TRBD1 (5 bases). Germline V gene data show CDR1 as SGHAT and CDR2 as FQNNGV. There are 14 residues in the CDR3. V was cut by 2 bases and J by 6 bases, with 10 bases left in between. This chain's CDR3 is CASSLSMGDEKLFF. The DNA for the CDR3 is TGTGCCAGCAGCTTATCCATGGGGGATGAAAAACTGTTTTTT.

This chain joins TRBV6-2 or TRBV6-3 and TRBJ2-2; the D is unclear. The germline gives CDR1 MNHEY, CDR2 SVGEGT. The CDR3 spans 13 residues. V was shortened by 2 bases and J by 0 bases, with 1 base between the two germline ends. CDR3 in amino acids: CASSYANTGELFF. DNA for the CDR3: TGTGCCAGCAGTTACGCGAACACCGGGGAGCTGTTTTTT.

The chain carries TRBV30 and TRBJ1-2; TRBD1 might be the D (6 bases). Germline V lookup: CDR1 GTSNPN, CDR2 SVGIG (reference sequence). The CDR3 spans 13 residues. The V and J ends lost 3 bases and 3 bases respectively, with 11 bases between them. CDR3 loop: CAWRRDNYYGYTF. The DNA for the CDR3 is TGTGCCTGGAGGAGGGACAACTACTATGGCTACACCTTC.

By its share, this clone is hyperexpanded. The chain links TRBV29-1 to TRBJ2-3; the D gene is possibly TRBD2 (6 bases). The CDR3 consists of 13 residues. Trimming pared 7 bases from V and 1 base from J, leaving 12 bases between. The germline V gene has CDR1 SQVTM and CDR2 ANQGSEA. The CDR3 sequence: CSAAPGGTDTQYF. The CDR3 nucleotides read TGCAGCGCAGCGCCGGGAGGCACAGATACGCAGTATTTT.

CDR3 residues: CASSLRLAGETQYF. CDR3 in DNA: TGTGCCAGCAGCTTGAGGCTAGCTGGGGAGACCCAGTACTTC. V is TRBV7-9 and J is TRBJ2-5; maybe TRBD2 (5 bases). The CDR3 runs 14 residues. Trimming removed 3 bases at V and 5 bases at J, with 13 bases between. Germline V gene sequence: CDR1 SEHNR, CDR2 FQNEAQ (reference sequence).

J is TRBJ2-7 and V is TRBV4-2; D is possibly TRBD1 (6 bases). CDR3 length equals 14 residues. V was shortened by 4 bases and J by 1 base, with 11 bases between the two germline ends. Germline values: CDR1 LGHNA, CDR2 YNFKEQ. The DNA for the CDR3 is TGTGCCAGCAGCCGGACAGACCAATCCTACGAGCAGTACTTC. Residues: CASSRTDQSYEQYF.

The rearrangement uses TRBV7-3 and TRBJ2-1, with D tentatively TRBD2 (5 bases). CDR3 length: 14 amino acids. Trimming removed 0 bases at V and 10 bases at J, with 13 bases between. Germline values: CDR1 SGHTA, CDR2 FQGTGA. The CDR3 DNA follows: TGTGCCAGCAGCTTAACTCGTCTAGGAGGCGAGCAGTTCTTC. Residues: CASSLTRLGGEQFF.

A word on this clone: At the DNA level, this CDR3 is encoded by other sequences in the same sample as well. The CDR3 reads CAWARQNTEAFF. CDR3 nucleotides: TGTGCCTGGGCCCGACAGAACACTGAAGCTTTCTTT. The chain carries TRBV30 and TRBJ1-1, with D unresolved. The CDR3 runs to 12 residues. V lost 5 bases and J 1 base, leaving 8 bases between the germline ends. Per the germline V gene, CDR1 is GTSNPN and CDR2 is SVGIG (reference sequence).

This rearrangement joins TRBV4-3 to TRBJ2-5; D possibly uses TRBD1 or TRBD2 (6 bases each). CDR3 length equals 16 residues. CDR1 and CDR2 from the germline V gene are LGHNA and YSLEER. Trimming removed 0 bases at V and 4 bases at J, with 15 bases between. For the CDR3, the DNA is TGCGCCAGCAGCCAAGATTGGAAAGGGGGGAGAGAGACCCAGTACTTC. Translation gives CASSQDWKGGRETQYF.

CDR3 nucleotide sequence: TGTGCCAGCAGCTTTGTAATAGGGGGTAATGAAAAACTGTTTTTT. The encoded protein is CASSFVIGGNEKLFF. The chain combines TRBV11-2 with TRBJ1-4; D is possibly TRBD1 (6 bases). CDR1 and CDR2 (germline): SGHAT, FQNNGV. CDR3 length: 15 residues. V shed 3 bases and J shed 4 bases, with 12 bases lying between them.

This clone was recorded a few times. This rearrangement joins TRBV18 to TRBJ1-6, with 7 bases identical to TRBD1. This CDR3 region has 15 residues. The ends lost 4 bases at V and 5 bases at J; junction bases unmatched: 5. The germline V gene has CDR1 KGHSH and CDR2 LQKENI. CDR3 in DNA: TGTGCCAGCTCACTTGGGACAGCCAATAATTCACCCCTCCACTTT. Its translation is CASSLGTANNSPLHF. Full variable domain (remainder filled in from reference TRBV18 and TRBJ1-6): NAGVMQNPRHLVRRRGQEARLRCSPMKGHSHVYWYRQLPEEGLKFMVYLQKENIIDESGMPKERFSAEFPKEGPSILRIQQVVRGDSAAYFCASSLGTANNSPLHFGNGTRLTVT.

This clone showed up just a few times. The CDR3 sequence: CASSAPGGLGINEQFF. Written as DNA, the CDR3 is TGTGCCAGCAGCGCACCGGGGGGCCTGGGAATCAATGAGCAGTTCTTC. This chain links TRBV3-1 (or the pseudogene TRBV3-2) with TRBJ2-1, with a possible D match to TRBD2 (7 bases). V lost 5 bases and J 6 bases, leaving 20 bases between the germline ends. CDR1 LGHDT and CDR2 YNNKEL come from the germline V gene (reference sequence). This CDR3 is 16 amino acids long.

The chain links TRBV28 to TRBJ2-7; D is possibly TRBD2 (6 bases). V lost 5 bases and J lost 0, with 11 bases in between. The germline gives CDR1 MDHEN, CDR2 SYDVKM. CDR3 length equals 14 residues. Written as DNA, the CDR3 is TGTGCCAGCAGTGGGGGGACTTCCTCCTACGAGCAGTACTTC. It encodes CASSGGTSSYEQYF.

The chain couples TRBV3-1 (or the pseudogene TRBV3-2) to TRBJ1-2; 9 nucleotides line up with TRBD1. Germline V gene sequence: CDR1 LGHDT, CDR2 YNNKEL (reference sequence). The CDR3 covers 14 residues. Unmatched junction bases numbered 8, after V lost 8 bases and J lost 4 bases. In DNA, the CDR3 is TGTGCCAGCTGGGGACAGGGAGTCAGCTATGGCTACACCTTC. It translates to CASWGQGVSYGYTF.

This chain uses TRBV6-5 with TRBJ2-6; no clear D. The CDR3 sequence is 15 residues long. Per germline, CDR1 MNHEY and CDR2 SVGAGI. V lost 6 bases and J lost 3, with 12 bases in between. This chain's CDR3 is CASSPSRGGANVLTF. The CDR3 DNA follows: TGTGCCAGCAGCCCCTCCCGAGGTGGGGCCAACGTCCTGACTTTC.

The chain joins TRBV11-2 to TRBJ2-3; 9 bases are a match to TRBD2. V was clipped by 5 bases and J by 3 bases; unmatched bases: 12. This CDR3 spans 17 amino acids. Germline V gives CDR1 SGHAT, CDR2 FQNNGV. The CDR3 reads CASSPYVAGAGTDTQYF. The CDR3 DNA follows: TGTGCCAGCAGCCCCTATGTAGCGGGGGCTGGGACAGATACGCAGTATTTT.

V usage is TRBV6-5 and J usage is TRBJ1-5; D gene uncertain. CDR1 and CDR2 (germline): MNHEY, SVGAGI. The CDR3 has 15 residues. With 2 bases removed from V and 0 bases from J, the gap between germline ends came to 8 bases. For the CDR3, the DNA is TGTGCCAGCAGTTACCTTACAAATAGCAATCAGCCCCAGCATTTT. Its translation: CASSYLTNSNQPQHF.

The chain has TRBV3-1 (or the pseudogene TRBV3-2) and TRBJ2-7, with unresolved D. V lost 1 base and J 2 bases, leaving 9 bases between the germline ends. The length of the CDR3 is 14 residues. Looked up from germline, CDR1 is LGHDT and CDR2 is YNNKEL (reference sequence). CDR3 nucleotide sequence: TGTGCCAGCAGCCAAGGAAAATCGACCTACGAGCAGTACTTC. Translated, it gives CASSQGKSTYEQYF.

This clone has only a few counts. The chain joins TRBV9 to TRBJ2-7, with 7 bases fitting TRBD2. V lost 1 base to trimming and J lost 2 bases; unmatched junction nucleotides: 6. The CDR3 spans 15 residues. The V gene's germline CDR1 is SGDLS and CDR2 YYNGEE. The DNA of the CDR3 is TGTGCCAGCAGCGTACAAGCGGGGACCACCTACGAGCAGTACTTC. The encoded protein is CASSVQAGTTYEQYF. Complete variable domain (other parts from reference TRBV9 and TRBJ2-7): DSGVTQTPKHLITATGQRVTLRCSPRSGDLSVYWYQQSLDQGLQFLIQYYNGEERAKGNILERFSAQQFPDLHSELNLSSLELGDSALYFCASSVQAGTTYEQYFGPGTRLTVT.

This chain links TRBV3-1 (or the pseudogene TRBV3-2) with TRBJ1-5; possibly TRBD1 for D (5 bases). V was cut by 4 bases and J by 3 bases, with 16 bases left in between. CDR3 size: 16 residues. The V gene's germline CDR1 is LGHDT and CDR2 YNNKEL (reference sequence). In DNA, the CDR3 is TGTGCCAGCAGCCCGACCCTGTCGGACACCAATCAGCCCCAGCATTTT. Protein sequence: CASSPTLSDTNQPQHF.

J is TRBJ1-5 and V is TRBV12-5; D unclear. Germline V CDR1 and CDR2: LGHNT, FRNRAP. The V end lost 1 base, the J end lost 5 bases, and 0 bases lay between the germline ends. This CDR3 is built from 11 residues. The CDR3 bases are TGTGCTAGTGGTTTGGATCAGCCCCAGCATTTT. Amino acid sequence: CASGLDQPQHF. The variable domain in full, completed from reference TRBV12-5 and TRBJ1-5, reads DARVTQTPRHKVTEMGQEVTMRCQPILGHNTVFWYRQTMMQGLELLAYFRNRAPLDDSGMPKDRFSAEMPDATLATLKIQPSEPRDSAVYFCASGLDQPQHFGDGTRLSIL.

This clone was recorded once. This chain connects TRBV5-1 to TRBJ2-1, with D uncertain. The CDR3 has 15 residues. The V gene's germline CDR1 is SGHRS and CDR2 YFSETQ. V was cut by 0 bases and J by 3 bases, with 10 bases left in between. CDR3 loop: CASSLGQDLYNEQFF. In DNA, the CDR3 is TGCGCCAGCAGCTTGGGGCAGGACCTCTACAATGAGCAGTTCTTC.